These 17 T cell receptor beta chains were all obtained from the same sample, sequenced in a study of T-cell memory formation after mild COVID-19. TCRdb reanalysed the 5' RACE reads using MiXCR and keeps one entry per CDR3 protein. The sample consists of more than 150,000 distinct CDR3 sequences, 15% to 20% of them appearing once. Sequenced input: PBMCs or a T cell subset sorted from them (not recorded which). Every receptor here comes from a man aged 18 to 35 who had mild COVID-19 (a few samples of this study predate the infection). Cell type and time point are not known.

This clonotype occurred a few times. V usage is TRBV5-5 and J usage is TRBJ2-5; D gene ambiguous. Trimming shortened V by 3 bases and J by 5 bases, and 11 bases separated the two germline ends. From germline, CDR1 is SGHKS and CDR2 YYEKEE (reference sequence). The CDR3 runs 13 residues. The CDR3 region has the DNA TGTGCCAGCAGCTCCCGGACGGTCGAGACCCAGTACTTC. It specifies CASSSRTVETQYF.

V usage is TRBV28 and J usage is TRBJ2-7; 10 nucleotides line up with TRBD1. The CDR3 covers 14 residues. Germline-derived CDR1 and CDR2 are MDHEN and SYDVKM. V was clipped by 2 bases and J by 2 bases; unmatched bases: 0. The chain's CDR3 is CASSLGTGAYEQYV. CDR3 sequence (DNA): TGTGCCAGCAGTTTAGGGACAGGGGCCTACGAGCAGTACGTC.

The chain employs TRBV7-9 and TRBJ1-3; D is unclear. There are 14 residues in the CDR3. Trimming removed 5 bases at V and 2 bases at J, with 10 bases between. The germline gives CDR1 SEHNR, CDR2 FQNEAQ (reference sequence). The CDR3 coding sequence is TGTGCCAGCAGCCGGTTCGATCCTGGAAACACCATATATTTT. This translates into CASSRFDPGNTIYF.

The table lists this clonotype with a few counts. The chain recombines TRBV7-2 with TRBJ2-7, with 8 bases identical to TRBD2. The CDR3 runs 15 residues. Trimming cost V 5 bases and J 3 bases; bases outside gene matches: 9. Germline lookup yields CDR1 SGHTA and CDR2 FQGNSA. CDR3 sequence: CASSPQSGGIYEQYF. CDR3 DNA sequence: TGTGCCAGCAGCCCCCAAAGCGGGGGTATCTACGAGCAGTACTTC.

This clonotype was observed a few times. The V gene is TRBV6-5, the J gene TRBJ2-7; no clear D gene. Germline V lookup: CDR1 MNHEY, CDR2 SVGAGI. The CDR3 spans 14 residues. Trimming took off 4 bases at V and 5 bases at J, with 15 bases between the two ends. The CDR3 loop is CASSSVLLAHEQYF. For the CDR3, the DNA is TGTGCCAGCAGTTCGGTCCTCCTTGCCCACGAGCAGTACTTC.

V usage is TRBV9 and J usage is TRBJ1-2, with 8 nucleotides matching TRBD1. The V gene's germline CDR1 is SGDLS and CDR2 YYNGEE. The CDR3 extends over 14 amino acids. With V trimmed by 4 bases and J by 6 bases, 8 bases remained unmatched. The CDR3 loop is CASSTRTGSNGYTF. CDR3 coding DNA: TGTGCCAGCAGCACCCGGACAGGGTCGAATGGCTACACCTTC.

This clonotype was seen more than once but under ten times. The chain employs TRBV7-2 and TRBJ2-1; TRBD1 aligns across 10 bases. CDR3 size: 14 residues. In germline, CDR1 is SGHTA, CDR2 FQGNSA. V lost 4 bases to trimming and J lost 9 bases; unmatched junction nucleotides: 6. CDR3 in DNA: TGTGCCAGCAGCTCGTGGACAGGGGGTGTTGAGCAGTTCTTC. It encodes CASSSWTGGVEQFF.

This clonotype has only a few counts. V is TRBV29-1 and J is TRBJ1-3; D possibly corresponds to TRBD1 (5 bases). This CDR3 contains 11 residues. V lost 7 bases to trimming and J lost 6 bases, with 10 bases between them. The germline gives CDR1 SQVTM, CDR2 ANQGSEA. Here the CDR3 reads CSAVRENTIYF. CDR3 in DNA: TGCAGCGCTGTCAGGGAAAACACCATATATTTT.

The table lists this clonotype with a few counts. The chain combines TRBV30 with TRBJ2-7; D may be TRBD1 (5 bases). Trimming took 0 bases from V and 2 from J, leaving 11 bases between them. The CDR3 has 14 residues. The V gene's germline CDR1 is GTSNPN and CDR2 SVGIG (reference sequence). In DNA form, the CDR3 reads TGTGCCTGGAGTGTCCCCCCCAGGGCCTACGAGCAGTACTTC. This encodes CAWSVPPRAYEQYF.

This chain joins TRBV2 and TRBJ1-2, with D perhaps TRBD1 (6 bases). This CDR3 region has 16 residues. V lost 6 bases and J lost 4, with 21 bases in between. From germline, CDR1 is SNHLY and CDR2 FYNNEI. DNA of the CDR3: TGTGCCAGCAGGGTCGACGATGGGGGCGCCGGCTATGGCTACACCTTC. Its translation: CASRVDDGGAGYGYTF.

This clonotype occurred many times. V gene TRBV4-2 combines with J gene TRBJ2-6; D uncertain. Trimming cost V 3 bases and J 0 bases, with 18 bases left between them. CDR1 and CDR2 from the germline V gene are LGHNA and YNFKEQ. CDR3 length equals 19 residues. The CDR3 DNA follows: TGTGCCAGCAGCCAGGCTAGACCTGGTCGGGCCTCTGGGGCCAACGTCCTGACTTTC. Translation gives CASSQARPGRASGANVLTF.

V and J are TRBV28 and TRBJ2-5; D gene uncertain. Trimming removed 8 bases from V and 4 bases from J, with 8 bases in between. CDR3 length equals 11 residues. CDR1 and CDR2 (germline): MDHEN, SYDVKM. Here the CDR3 reads CASARRETQYF. CDR3 sequence (DNA): TGTGCCAGCGCACGGAGAGAGACCCAGTACTTC.

On this clonotype itself: Since a much larger clone is just one base distant, this may be a read error. The CDR3 reads CASSTSGGQGGSPLHF. CDR3 nucleotide sequence: TGTGCCAGCAGTACCAGTGGGGGACAGGGGGGCTCACCCCTCCACTTT. This chain links TRBV6-5 with TRBJ1-6, with 11 bases identical to TRBD1. V gave up 5 bases and J gave up 10 bases; unmatched junction bases: 10. Germline assignment: CDR1 MNHEY and CDR2 SVGAGI. The CDR3 extends over 16 amino acids.

This clonotype was seen more than once but under ten times. The chain is built from TRBV7-3 and TRBJ2-2; 7 bases match TRBD2. Per the germline V gene, CDR1 is SGHTA and CDR2 is FQGTGA. The CDR3 totals 14 residues. The V gene end was trimmed by 5 bases and the J gene end by 6 bases; junction bases not matched to a gene: 6. CDR3 in DNA: TGTGCCAGCAGCCCCCGGGGGGTTCCCGGGGAGCTGTTTTTT. Translation gives CASSPRGVPGELFF.

There are a few counts of this clonotype. The rearrangement links TRBV7-9 to TRBJ2-3; possibly TRBD2 for D (6 bases). The CDR3 is 15 residues long. Trimming took off 5 bases at V and 2 bases at J, with 14 bases between the two ends. CDR1 and CDR2 from the germline V gene are SEHNR and FQNEAQ (reference sequence). This chain's CDR3 is CASSPRGGLTDTQYF. CDR3 nucleotide sequence: TGTGCCAGCAGCCCCCGGGGAGGCCTCACAGATACGCAGTATTTT.

This clonotype was seen a few times. This chain connects TRBV7-9 to TRBJ2-7; a weak D match, TRBD1 (5 bases). Germline V gives CDR1 SEHNR, CDR2 FQNEAQ (reference sequence). The CDR3 covers 14 residues. V lost 5 bases to trimming and J lost 9 bases, with 20 bases between them. The DNA of the CDR3 is TGTGCCAGCAGCATCGGCCAGGGTATGGGTGTGCAGTACTTC. It yields the protein CASSIGQGMGVQYF.

This clonotype was detected ten times or more. The chain links TRBV28 to TRBJ2-1; 10 bases map to TRBD2. V lost 6 bases, J lost 4 bases, and 6 bases stayed unmatched. This CDR3 has 15 residues. CDR1 is MDHEN and CDR2 is SYDVKM in the germline V gene. CDR3 loop: CASRLLAGAYNEQFF. DNA for the CDR3: TGTGCCAGCAGACTGCTAGCGGGGGCTTACAATGAGCAGTTCTTC.